This paragraph covers one T cell receptor beta chain sequence. Its antigen remains undetermined. Per-base qualities were not stored, and no clone one base away is much larger. The sample originates from a study of blood T cell repertoires in COVID-19 (dated by TCRdb to 2019 to 2021). Regarding the research as a whole: Collaborator samples came from the United States, Italy and Spain and covered acute and convalescent phases of COVID-19. The prospective study material was composed of cDNA or gDNA derived from T cells, B-cell-depleted T cells, or PBMCs. Samples came from the ongoing ImmuneRACE study (first 160 participants) plus 1,254 subjects from 6 global collaborators. The dataset comprised deeply sampled blood TCRbeta repertoires from subjects exposed to, actively infected with, or recovered from COVID-19. The repertoires were made available in a free public database intended to serve as a resource for research on the immune response to SARS-CoV-2. Where available, HLA class I and class II types were obtained from metadata supplied by the sample provider rather than from assay-based typing. Nearly every sample came with metadata listing a de-identified subject ID, COVID-19 status, age in years and sex. What the authors observed across the whole study: How much clinical and demographic metadata was included differed by source and by participant, and the metadata was provided uncurated.

Reading the germline V gene gives CDR1 MNHEY and CDR2 SVGEGT. Counted from cysteine to phenylalanine, this CDR3 has 15 amino acids. This entry keeps only the CDR3 DNA: 45 bases, framed from base 1. Trimming accounts for 4 bases at V and 0 bases at J, while the number of junction bases matched to no gene is 3. Each collaborating institution followed its own protocols to collect whole blood in K2EDTA tubes. For TCRbeta analysis, collaborator samples were shipped as frozen whole blood, as isolated PBMCs, or as DNA extracted from either sample type. TCRbeta CDR3 regions were amplified from genomic DNA by means of the immunoSEQ Assay, a bias-controlled multiplex PCR. The authors' pipeline ran thus. The number of nucleated cells in each sample was estimated from the amplification of reference gene primers within the assay. Sequence reads were collapsed and filtered to measure the absolute abundance of every unique TCRbeta CDR3 rearrangement. Productive Simpson clonality was computed per sample as the square root of Simpson's diversity index over productive rearrangements. In TCRdb, the immuneACCESS table is reduced to in-frame sequences with V and J assigned. These tables do not hold every clone; where another copy was compared, an unresolved V gene accounts for under half, and the others remain unexplained. V and J calls and clone size are as listed in that table; D and trimming were resolved from the DNA. Counted in this sample were about 98,000 clones; about 91% of them appeared once. Around 4% of the sample is taken by the ten largest.

The receptor's source is a young man with acute or convalescent COVID-19. This chain is built from TRBV6-2 or TRBV6-3 and TRBJ1-2; 9 nucleotides in the junction match TRBD1. Sequencing was done on a sample of peripheral blood. The CDR3 protein sequence reads: CASSSGQGANYGYTF. The nucleotides read TGTGCCAGCAGTTCGGGACAGGGAGCTAACTATGGCTACACCTTC.